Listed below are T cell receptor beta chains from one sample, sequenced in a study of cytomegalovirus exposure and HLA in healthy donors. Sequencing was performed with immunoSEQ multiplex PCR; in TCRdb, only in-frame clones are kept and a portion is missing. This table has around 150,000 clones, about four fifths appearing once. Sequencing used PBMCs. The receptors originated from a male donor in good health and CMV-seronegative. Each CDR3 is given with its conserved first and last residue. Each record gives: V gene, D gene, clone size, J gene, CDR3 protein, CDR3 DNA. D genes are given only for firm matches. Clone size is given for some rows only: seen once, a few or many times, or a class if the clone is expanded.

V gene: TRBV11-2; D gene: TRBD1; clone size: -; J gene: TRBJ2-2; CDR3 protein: CASSLIPGQGGTGELFF; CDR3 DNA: TGTGCCAGCAGCTTAATACCGGGACAGGGTGGGACCGGGGAGCTGTTTTTT
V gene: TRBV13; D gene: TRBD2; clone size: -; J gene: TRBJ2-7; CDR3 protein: CASSLGRRTRGGEQYF; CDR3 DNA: TGTGCCAGCAGCTTAGGCCGGAGGACACGGGGGGGCGAGCAGTACTTC
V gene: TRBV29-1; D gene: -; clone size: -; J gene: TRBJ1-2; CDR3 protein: CSVELGGDYGYTF; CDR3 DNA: TGCAGCGTTGAGCTCGGGGGAGACTATGGCTACACCTTC
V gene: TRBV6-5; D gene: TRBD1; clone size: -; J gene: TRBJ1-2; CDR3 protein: CASSFADRASYTF; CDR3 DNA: TGTGCCAGCAGTTTTGCGGACAGGGCGAGCTACACCTTC
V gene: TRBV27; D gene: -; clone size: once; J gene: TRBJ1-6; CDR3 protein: CASSPADSYSPLHF; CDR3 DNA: TGTGCCAGCAGCCCCGCCGACAGCTATTCACCCCTCCACTTT
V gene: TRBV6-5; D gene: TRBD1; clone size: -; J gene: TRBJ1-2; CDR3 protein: CASSRTGGYGYTF; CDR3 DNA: TGTGCCAGCAGTCGGACAGGCGGCTATGGCTACACCTTC
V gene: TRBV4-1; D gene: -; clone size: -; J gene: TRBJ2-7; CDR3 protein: CASRLDRSSYEQYF; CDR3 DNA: TGCGCCAGCAGACTTGACAGGAGCTCCTACGAGCAGTACTTC
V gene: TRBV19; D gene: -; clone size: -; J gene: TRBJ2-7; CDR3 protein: CASSIAQQGVYEQYF; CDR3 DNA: TGTGCCAGTAGTATAGCCCAGCAGGGCGTCTACGAGCAGTACTTC
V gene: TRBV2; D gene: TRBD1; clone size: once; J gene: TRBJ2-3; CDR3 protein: CASSLRTGSTDTQYF; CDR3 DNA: TGTGCCAGCAGCCTACGGACAGGGAGCACAGATACGCAGTATTTT
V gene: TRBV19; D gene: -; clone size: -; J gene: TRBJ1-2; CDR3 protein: CATRGGLLANYGYTF; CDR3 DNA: TGTGCCACCCGGGGGGGGCTACTCGCTAACTATGGCTACACCTTC
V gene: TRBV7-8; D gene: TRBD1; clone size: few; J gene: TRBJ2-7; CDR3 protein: CASSLGTVSSYEQYF; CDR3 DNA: TGTGCCAGCAGCTTGGGGACAGTTTCCTCCTACGAGCAGTACTTC
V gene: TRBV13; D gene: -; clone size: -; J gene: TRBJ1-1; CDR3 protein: CASRGTPRTEAFF; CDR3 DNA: TGTGCCAGCAGGGGGACTCCGAGGACTGAAGCTTTCTTT
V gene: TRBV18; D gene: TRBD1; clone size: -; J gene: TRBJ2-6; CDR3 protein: CASSPPNRGEELSGANVLTF; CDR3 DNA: TGTGCCAGCTCACCACCCAACAGGGGGGAGGAACTCTCTGGGGCCAACGTCCTGACTTTC
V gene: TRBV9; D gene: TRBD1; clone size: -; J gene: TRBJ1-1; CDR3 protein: CASRATGRANTEAFF; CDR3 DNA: TGTGCCAGCAGGGCGACAGGGCGGGCGAACACTGAAGCTTTCTTT
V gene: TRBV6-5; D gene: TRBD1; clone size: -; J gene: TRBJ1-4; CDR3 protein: CASSPRDRTGEKLFF; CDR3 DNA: TGTGCCAGCAGTCCCCGGGACAGGACGGGGGAAAAACTGTTTTTT
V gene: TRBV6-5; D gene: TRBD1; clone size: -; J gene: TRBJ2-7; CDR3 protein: CASSPGTGDYEQYF; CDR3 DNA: TGTGCCAGCAGCCCCGGGACAGGGGACTACGAGCAGTACTTC
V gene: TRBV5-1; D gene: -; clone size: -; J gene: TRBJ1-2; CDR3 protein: CASSFDSNYGYTF; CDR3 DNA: TGCGCCAGCAGCTTTGACTCTAACTATGGCTACACCTTC
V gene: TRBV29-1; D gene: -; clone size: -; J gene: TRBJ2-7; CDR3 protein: CSVEGHLLNEQYF; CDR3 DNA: TGCAGCGTTGAGGGCCACCTCCTGAACGAGCAGTACTTC
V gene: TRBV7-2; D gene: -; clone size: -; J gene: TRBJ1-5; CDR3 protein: CASSPREGGNQPQHF; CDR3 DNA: TGTGCCAGCAGCCCCAGGGAGGGAGGGAATCAGCCCCAGCATTTT
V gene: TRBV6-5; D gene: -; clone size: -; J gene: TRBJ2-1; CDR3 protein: CASSYGRYNEQFF; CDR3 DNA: TGTGCCAGCAGTTACGGCAGATACAATGAGCAGTTCTTC
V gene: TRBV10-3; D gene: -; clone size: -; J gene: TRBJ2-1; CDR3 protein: CAISGTLDSDNEQFF; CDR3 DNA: TGTGCCATCAGCGGTACACTCGACAGTGACAATGAGCAGTTCTTC
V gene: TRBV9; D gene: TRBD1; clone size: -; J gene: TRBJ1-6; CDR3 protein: CASSSTGGGSPLHF; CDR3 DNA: TGTGCCAGCAGCTCAACAGGGGGAGGTTCACCCCTCCACTTT
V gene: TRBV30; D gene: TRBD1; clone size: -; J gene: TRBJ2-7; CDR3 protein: CAYGQGYGEQYF; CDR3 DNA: TGTGCCTACGGACAGGGGTACGGCGAGCAGTACTTC
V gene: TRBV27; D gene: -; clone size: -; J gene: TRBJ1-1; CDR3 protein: CASSLGPNTEAFF; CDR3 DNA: TGTGCCAGCAGTTTAGGGCCTAACACTGAAGCTTTCTTT
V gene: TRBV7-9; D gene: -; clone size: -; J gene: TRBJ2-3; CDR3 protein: CASRRETDTQYF; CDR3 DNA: TGTGCCAGCAGGCGCGAAACGGATACGCAGTATTTT